Each of the 21 T cell receptor beta chains below was sequenced from the same sample in a study of technical replicates of blood from a handful of donors. The table came from immunoSEQ multiplex PCR; TCRdb's copy has only in-frame clones and leaves some out. The data hold approximately 70,000 clones, with around 97% observed a single time. The sequenced sample consisted of T cells isolated from PBMCs. The receptors stem from a human donor in good health.

The V gene is TRBV14, the J gene TRBJ2-7; D is possibly TRBD2 (6 bases). Germline V gene data show CDR1 as SGHDN and CDR2 as FVKESK. CDR3 length equals 15 residues. The V gene lost 0 bases and the J gene lost 2 bases, with 11 bases spanning the gap. Here the CDR3 DNA reads TGTGCCAGCAGCCAAGATCGGAGGGCAGCCTACGAGCAGTACTTC. Protein sequence: CASSQDRRAAYEQYF.

The chain's CDR3 is CASKLERGSTDTQYF. The CDR3 bases are TGTGCCAGTAAGCTGGAAAGAGGAAGCACAGATACGCAGTATTTT. The J gene is TRBJ2-3, the V gene TRBV27; D unclear. The germline V and J ends were trimmed by 9 bases and 0 bases, with 16 bases remaining between them. The CDR3 sequence is 15 residues long. Per germline, CDR1 MNHEY and CDR2 SMNVEV (reference sequence).

This chain joins TRBV7-7 and TRBJ1-1; D is perhaps TRBD1 (5 bases). The V end was cut by 1 base, the J end by 5 bases, with 8 bases between. The germline CDR1 and CDR2 sequences are SSHAT and FNYEAQ (reference sequence). This CDR3 is built from 13 residues. The CDR3 spells CASSLESGTEAFF. The CDR3 bases are TGTGCCAGCAGCTTAGAGTCAGGGACTGAAGCTTTCTTT.

V gene TRBV5-5 combines with J gene TRBJ1-5; D not certain. The CDR3 spans 14 residues. Between the trimmed V and J ends, which lost 1 base and 4 bases, there was a span of 9 bases. CDR1 and CDR2 (germline): SGHKS, YYEKEE (reference sequence). The CDR3 nucleotides read TGTGCCAGCAGCTTGAAGGCGGAGAATCAGCCCCAGCATTTT. It encodes CASSLKAENQPQHF. The whole variable domain, remainder taken from reference TRBV5-5 and TRBJ1-5, is DAGVTQSPTHLIKTRGQQVTLRCSPISGHKSVSWYQQVLGQGPQFIFQYYEKEERGRGNFPDRFSARQFPNYSSELNVNALLLGDSALYLCASSLKAENQPQHFGDGTRLSIL.

The chain employs TRBV28 and TRBJ1-2, with D maybe TRBD1 (5 bases). Trimming stripped 6 bases from V and 8 bases from J, with 16 bases between. CDR3 size: 13 residues. Germline CDR1 reads MDHEN; CDR2 reads SYDVKM. CDR3 bases: TGTGCCAGCAGCCCCCACGGGGGTCGGGGCTACACCTTC. Translating gives CASSPHGGRGYTF.

CDR3 bases: TGTGCCAGTAGTATCGGGGGAAACTCTGGAAACACCATATATTTT. This codes for CASSIGGNSGNTIYF. This rearrangement joins TRBV19 to TRBJ1-3; TRBD1 is a possible D gene (5 bases). Trimming took off 3 bases at V and 0 bases at J, with 9 bases between the two ends. The germline CDR1 and CDR2 sequences are LNHDA and SQIVND (reference sequence). The CDR3 contains 15 residues.

This chain connects TRBV4-1 to TRBJ2-7; D might be TRBD2 (8 bases). Trimming shortened V by 6 bases and J by 7 bases, and 19 bases separated the two germline ends. CDR3 length: 14 amino acids. Germline V gene sequence: CDR1 MGHRA, CDR2 YSYEKL. In DNA form, the CDR3 reads TGCGCCAGCAGTCAGGGACAGCGCGGGGGGGAGCAGTACTTC. Its translation is CASSQGQRGGEQYF.

The chain links TRBV7-6 to TRBJ1-1; D gene uncertain. V lost 6 bases to trimming and J lost 1 base, with 9 bases between them. Per germline, CDR1 SGHVS and CDR2 FNYEAQ. The CDR3 spans 13 residues. The CDR3 DNA reads TGTGCCAGCAGTCAAGACTGGAACACTGAAGCTTTCTTT. Translated, it gives CASSQDWNTEAFF.

The CDR3 is CASSLQEGDTQYF. CDR3 in DNA: TGCGCCAGCAGCTTGCAGGAGGGAGATACGCAGTATTTT. V usage is TRBV5-1 and J usage is TRBJ2-3, with a tentative D call TRBD2 (6 bases). This CDR3 has 13 residues. Trimming took 1 base from V and 5 from J, leaving 8 bases between them. The germline gives CDR1 SGHRS, CDR2 YFSETQ.

The table lists this clone with a count of one. V usage is TRBV6-1 and J usage is TRBJ1-5; D possibly corresponds to TRBD1 (5 bases). In germline, CDR1 is MNHNS, CDR2 SASEGT. The CDR3 loop spans 13 amino acids. V lost 3 bases and J lost 5, with 8 bases in between. The CDR3 here is CASSDRDYQPQHF. The CDR3 region has the DNA TGTGCCAGCAGTGACAGGGATTATCAGCCCCAGCATTTT.

The V call is TRBV10-3, the J call TRBJ1-1, with TRBD1 identical over 8 bases. V shed 4 bases and J 5 bases; nucleotides not matched to a gene: 9. CDR1 is ENHRY and CDR2 is SYGVKD in the germline V gene. The CDR3 loop spans 15 amino acids. The CDR3, as DNA: TGTGCCATCAGTGCAAATCAGGGGGCGCCGACTGAAGCTTTCTTT. It translates to CAISANQGAPTEAFF.

The V and J genes are TRBV11-2 and TRBJ2-7; weak D call: TRBD1 (5 bases). Trimming took 1 base from V and 4 from J, leaving 23 bases between them. CDR3 length: 18 residues. The germline gives CDR1 SGHAT, CDR2 FQNNGV. DNA of the CDR3: TGTGCCAGCAGCTTAGTAAGGGGCTCGAGCACTTTTTGGTACGAGCAGTACTTC. Amino acid sequence: CASSLVRGSSTFWYEQYF.

This sequence joins TRBV6-5 and TRBJ2-7, with 9 bases that match TRBD1. Trimming took 10 bases from V and 3 from J; bases not matched to a gene: 7. The CDR3 runs 13 residues. Germline V gives CDR1 MNHEY, CDR2 SVGAGI. The CDR3 is CATRGQGHYEQYF. The CDR3 DNA reads TGTGCCACCCGGGGACAGGGACACTACGAGCAGTACTTC.

The chain joins TRBV7-3 to TRBJ1-5; D might be TRBD1 (5 bases). From germline, CDR1 is SGHTA and CDR2 FQGTGA. The CDR3 totals 13 residues. V gave up 5 bases and J gave up 7 bases, with 12 bases separating them. The CDR3 region has the DNA TGTGCCAGCAGCGTAGGACAAGGGCAGCCCCAGCATTTT. It specifies CASSVGQGQPQHF.

This chain uses TRBV5-1 with TRBJ2-3; tentatively, D is TRBD2 (5 bases). V lost 0 bases and J lost 1, with 12 bases in between. This CDR3 has 16 residues. Germline V gene sequence: CDR1 SGHRS, CDR2 YFSETQ. CDR3 DNA: TGCGCCAGCAGCTTGGAAGGGAGATCTCGCACAGATACGCAGTATTTT. It encodes CASSLEGRSRTDTQYF.

The genes are TRBV15 and TRBJ2-7, with 7 positions matching TRBD2. Germline loops: CDR1 LNHNV, CDR2 YYDKDF (reference sequence). The junction had 7 bases not matched to a gene; V was cut back by 5 bases and J by 6 bases. The CDR3 is made up of 13 amino acids. The CDR3 coding sequence is TGTGCCACCAGCGGGACTACTGCCAGCGAGCAGTACTTC. This sequence encodes CATSGTTASEQYF.

The V and J genes are TRBV19 and TRBJ1-1, with D unclear. The CDR3 consists of 13 residues. V gave up 7 bases and J gave up 1 base, with 10 bases separating them. Looked up from germline, CDR1 is LNHDA and CDR2 is SQIVND (reference sequence). CDR3 nucleotide sequence: TGTGCCAGTATCAATTTCGGGAACACTGAAGCTTTCTTT. The encoded protein is CASINFGNTEAFF.

V usage is TRBV6-5 and J usage is TRBJ1-1, with 7 nucleotides matching TRBD1. Trimming at V came to 8 bases and at J to 4 bases, leaving 13 bases not matched to a gene. Germline V lookup: CDR1 MNHEY, CDR2 SVGAGI. The CDR3 covers 15 residues. CDR3 in DNA: TGTGCCAGCGGGGAGCACAGGGGTCAGGGCACTGAAGCTTTCTTT. It yields the protein CASGEHRGQGTEAFF.

This chain links TRBV4-1 with TRBJ1-5; no firm D call. Germline V gene sequence: CDR1 MGHRA, CDR2 YSYEKL. The V end was cut by 3 bases, the J end by 1 base, with 7 bases between. The CDR3 spans 14 residues. CDR3 in DNA: TGCGCCAGCAGCCAGTACAGAAGCAATCAGCCCCAGCATTTT. Translated, it gives CASSQYRSNQPQHF.

The V gene is TRBV10-3, the J gene TRBJ2-4, with 7 bases fitting TRBD1. Germline V CDR1 and CDR2: ENHRY, SYGVKD. CDR3 length: 17 residues. V lost 5 bases, J lost 0 bases, and 10 bases stayed unmatched. The CDR3 region is CAISSSLQGLAKNIQYF. CDR3 in DNA: TGTGCCATCAGTTCCTCCCTACAGGGGCTAGCCAAAAACATTCAGTACTTC.

The J gene is TRBJ2-2, the V gene TRBV18, with D possibly being TRBD1 (5 bases). The V gene lost 3 bases and the J gene lost 3 bases, with 8 bases spanning the gap. Germline loops: CDR1 KGHSH, CDR2 LQKENI. The CDR3 is 14 residues long. In DNA, the CDR3 is TGTGCCAGCTCACCGCAGGGTGACACCGGGGAGCTGTTTTTT. It encodes CASSPQGDTGELFF.